This TCR beta chain was sequenced for a study of blood T cell repertoires in COVID-19. V lost 6 bases and J lost 6; bases outside the gene matches: 9. The CDR3 covers 14 residues. Germline CDR1 and CDR2: MNHNY and SVGAGI (reference sequence). In its sample, this clone was seen once. The data were produced by immunoSEQ multiplex PCR, yet TCRdb's version contains in-frame clones alone and is incomplete. Of some 64,000 clones listed, around 90% are singletons. Sequencing was done on a sample of peripheral blood. The chain has TRBV6-6 and TRBJ1-1, with 8 bases that match TRBD1. This TCR derives from a man in his fifties or sixties with active COVID-19. The CDR3 nucleotides are TGTGCCAGCAGCCCGACAGGGGCCATCTCTGAAGCTTTCTTT. Protein sequence: CASSPTGAISEAFF.